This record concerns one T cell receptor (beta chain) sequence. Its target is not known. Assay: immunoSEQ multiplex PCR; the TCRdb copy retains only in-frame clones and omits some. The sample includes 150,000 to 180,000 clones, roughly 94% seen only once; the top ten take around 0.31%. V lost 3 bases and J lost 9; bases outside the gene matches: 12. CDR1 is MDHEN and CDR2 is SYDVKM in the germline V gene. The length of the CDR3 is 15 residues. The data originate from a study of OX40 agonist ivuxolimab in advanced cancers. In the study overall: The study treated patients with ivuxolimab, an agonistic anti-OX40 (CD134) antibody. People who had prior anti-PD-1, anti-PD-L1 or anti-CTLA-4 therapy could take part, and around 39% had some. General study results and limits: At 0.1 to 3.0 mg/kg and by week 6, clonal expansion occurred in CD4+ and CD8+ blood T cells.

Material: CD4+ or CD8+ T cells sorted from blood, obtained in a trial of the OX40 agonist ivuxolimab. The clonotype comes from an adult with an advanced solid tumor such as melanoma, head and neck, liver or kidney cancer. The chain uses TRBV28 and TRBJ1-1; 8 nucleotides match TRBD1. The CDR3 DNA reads TGTGCCAGCAGTTTTCCGGGGACAGGCTCTCGTAAAGCTTTCTTT. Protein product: CASSFPGTGSRKAFF.